These 6 T cell receptor beta chains share one sample of origin, sequenced in a study of long-term antiretroviral therapy in people with HIV. immunoSEQ v3.0 was run at survey level. TCRdb's table, derived via immunoSEQ multiplex PCR, lists solely in-frame clones and lacks some. The sample holds some 48,000 clones, around 80% seen once. The sample was unsorted PBMCs, taken 0.8 years after starting antiretroviral therapy. These receptors all stem from a woman aged 18-35 years with HIV.

This clone has a single count. The chain carries TRBV7-9 and TRBJ2-1; D is unresolved. Between the trimmed V and J ends, which lost 0 bases and 8 bases, there was a span of 5 bases. Germline CDR1 is SEHNR and CDR2 is FQNEAQ (reference sequence). This CDR3 has 12 residues. CDR3 sequence: CASSLAGHEQFF. CDR3 nucleotides: TGTGCCAGCAGCTTAGCGGGCCATGAGCAGTTCTTC.

The rearrangement links TRBV11-2 to TRBJ1-4; tentative D call: TRBD1 (6 bases). Germline V gene lookup returns CDR1 SGHAT and CDR2 FQNNGV. The CDR3 spans 14 residues. Trimming removed 5 bases from V and 4 bases from J, with 11 bases in between. CDR3 in DNA: TGTGCCAGCAGCCTAGGACAGAATAATGAAAAACTGTTTTTT. It specifies CASSLGQNNEKLFF.

V usage is TRBV5-5 and J usage is TRBJ1-5; TRBD1 might be the D (6 bases). The germline gives CDR1 SGHKS, CDR2 YYEKEE (reference sequence). There are 14 residues in the CDR3. V gave up 0 bases and J gave up 3 bases, with 7 bases separating them. The CDR3 region has the DNA TGTGCCAGCAGCTTGGGGACAGACAATCAGCCCCAGCATTTT. This encodes CASSLGTDNQPQHF.

The chain is built from TRBV28 and TRBJ2-4; 7 bases agree with TRBD1. V lost 7 bases and J lost 9; bases outside the gene matches: 15. The germline V gene has CDR1 MDHEN and CDR2 SYDVKM. The CDR3 sequence is 15 residues long. The CDR3 region has the DNA TGTGCCAGCACCACGAACCCCCCGACAGGGTTCATTCAGTACTTC. Protein sequence: CASTTNPPTGFIQYF.

The chain joins TRBV28 to TRBJ2-7, with D perhaps assigned TRBD1 or TRBD2 (5 bases each). The length of the CDR3 is 14 residues. The V gene lost 6 bases and the J gene lost 3 bases, with 15 bases spanning the gap. Germline V gives CDR1 MDHEN, CDR2 SYDVKM. The CDR3: CASRPSGTIYEQYF. The CDR3 region has the DNA TGTGCCAGCAGACCCTCCGGGACCATCTACGAGCAGTACTTC.

CDR3 sequence (DNA): TGTGCCAGCAGCGCTACAGGGGGCGCGGGCACCGGGGAGCTGTTTTTT. It specifies CASSATGGAGTGELFF. The V gene is TRBV11-2, the J gene TRBJ2-2; 9 nucleotides line up with TRBD1. The CDR3 runs 16 residues. Germline V gives CDR1 SGHAT, CDR2 FQNNGV. V dropped 5 bases and J dropped 4; count of bases not matched to a gene: 8.